This TCR beta chain was documented in a study of T-cell memory formation after mild COVID-19. TCRdb redid the calling of the 5' RACE reads with MiXCR, one entry per CDR3 protein. The sample comprises 450,000 or so distinct CDR3 sequences, 20% of which are singletons, and roughly 8% rests with the top ten. This clonotype was seen a few times. Its antigen is unknown. The CDR3 sequence is 13 residues long. V lost 3 bases and J 2 bases, leaving 7 bases between the germline ends. Germline CDR1 SEHNR, CDR2 FQNEAQ (reference sequence). Study results and caveats: Confirmation was lacking for SARS-CoV-2 specificity of second-wave clones that peaked on day 37.

The chain uses TRBV7-9 and TRBJ1-2; possibly TRBD1 for D (5 bases). The sequence came from an adult woman who had mild COVID-19 (a few samples of this study predate the infection). Cell type and time point are not known. Sequenced material: PBMCs or a T cell subset sorted from them (not recorded which). CDR3 DNA: TGTGCCAGCAGCTTTGCAGGGAACTATGGCTACACCTTC. It codes for CASSFAGNYGYTF.